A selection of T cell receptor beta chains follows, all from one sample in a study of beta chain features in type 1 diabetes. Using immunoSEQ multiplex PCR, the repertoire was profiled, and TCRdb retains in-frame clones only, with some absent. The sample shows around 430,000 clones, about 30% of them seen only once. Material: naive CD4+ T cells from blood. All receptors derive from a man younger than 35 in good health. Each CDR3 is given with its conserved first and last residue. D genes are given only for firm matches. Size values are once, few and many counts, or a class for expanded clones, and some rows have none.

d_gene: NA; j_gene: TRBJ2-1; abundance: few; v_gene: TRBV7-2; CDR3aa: CASSATTGFSTNEQFF; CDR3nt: TGTGCCAGCAGCGCTACAACAGGGTTTAGCACCAATGAGCAGTTCTTC
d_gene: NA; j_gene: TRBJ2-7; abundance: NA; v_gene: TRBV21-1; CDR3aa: CASSKVGEQYF; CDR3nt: TGTGCCAGCAGCAAAGTCGGCGAGCAGTACTTC
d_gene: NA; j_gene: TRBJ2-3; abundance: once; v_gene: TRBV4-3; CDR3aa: CASSQGYQGDTQYF; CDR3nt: TGCGCCAGCAGCCAAGGATACCAAGGAGATACGCAGTATTTT
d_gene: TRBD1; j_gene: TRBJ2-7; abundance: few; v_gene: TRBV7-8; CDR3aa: CASSPGQGPYEQYF; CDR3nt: TGTGCCAGCAGTCCGGGACAGGGGCCCTACGAGCAGTACTTC
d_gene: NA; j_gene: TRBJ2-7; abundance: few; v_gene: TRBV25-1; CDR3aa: CASSESWGLFF; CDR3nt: TGTGCCAGCAGTGAATCATGGGGCCTCTTCTTC
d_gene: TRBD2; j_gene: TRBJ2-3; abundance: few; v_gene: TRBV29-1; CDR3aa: CSADPRAGGRATQYF; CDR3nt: TGCAGCGCCGACCCTAGGGCGGGAGGGCGCGCTACGCAGTATTTT
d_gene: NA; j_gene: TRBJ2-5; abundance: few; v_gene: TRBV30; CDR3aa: CAWSVRETQYF; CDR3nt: TGTGCCTGGAGTGTACGAGAGACCCAGTACTTC
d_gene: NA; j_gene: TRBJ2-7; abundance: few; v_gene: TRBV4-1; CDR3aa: CASSQGTTLSGSAYEQYF; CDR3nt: TGCGCCAGCAGCCAAGGTACAACTCTTTCGGGCAGCGCCTACGAGCAGTACTTC
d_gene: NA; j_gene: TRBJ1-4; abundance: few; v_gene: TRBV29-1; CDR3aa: CSVASGTNEKLFF; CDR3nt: TGCAGCGTTGCTTCGGGAACTAATGAAAAACTGTTTTTT
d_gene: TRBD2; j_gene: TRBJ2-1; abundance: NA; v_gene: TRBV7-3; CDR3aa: CASSPNPLAGFGNEQFF; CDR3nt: TGTGCCAGCAGCCCGAACCCTCTAGCGGGATTCGGCAATGAGCAGTTCTTC
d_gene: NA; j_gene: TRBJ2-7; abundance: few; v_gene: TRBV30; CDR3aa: CAWAPGLAAGSQYF; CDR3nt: TGTGCCTGGGCCCCCGGGCTAGCCGCCGGCAGTCAGTACTTC
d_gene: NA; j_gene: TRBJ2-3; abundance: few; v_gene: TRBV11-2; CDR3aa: CASSLSLQGTDTQYF; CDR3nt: TGTGCCAGCAGCTTGAGTCTACAGGGCACAGATACGCAGTATTTT
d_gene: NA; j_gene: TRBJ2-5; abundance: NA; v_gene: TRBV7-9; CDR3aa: CASSLYLREQETQYF; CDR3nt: TGTGCCAGCAGCTTATACCTCAGGGAACAAGAGACCCAGTACTTC
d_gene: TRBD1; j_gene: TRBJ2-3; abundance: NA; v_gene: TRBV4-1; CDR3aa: CASSRSAGTGGTDTQYF; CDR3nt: TGCGCCAGCAGTCGCAGCGCGGGGACAGGGGGCACAGATACGCAGTATTTT
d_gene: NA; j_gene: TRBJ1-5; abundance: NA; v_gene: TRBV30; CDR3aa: CAWSSPFEQGRRQPQHF; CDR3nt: TGTGCCTGGAGCTCACCGTTCGAGCAGGGTCGACGGCAGCCCCAGCATTTT
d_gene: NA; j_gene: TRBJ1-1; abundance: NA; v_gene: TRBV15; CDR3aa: CATSTLRTVNTEAFF; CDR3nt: TGTGCCACCAGCACATTACGGACCGTGAACACTGAAGCTTTCTTT
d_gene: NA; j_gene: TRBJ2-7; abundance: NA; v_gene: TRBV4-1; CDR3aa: CASSPLATISYEQYF; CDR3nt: TGCGCCAGCAGCCCTCTCGCGACCATTTCCTACGAGCAGTACTTC
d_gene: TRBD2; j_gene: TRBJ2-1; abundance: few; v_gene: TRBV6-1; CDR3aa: CASSPNVAGNEQFF; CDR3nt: TGTGCCAGCAGTCCGAACGTAGCGGGAAATGAGCAGTTCTTC
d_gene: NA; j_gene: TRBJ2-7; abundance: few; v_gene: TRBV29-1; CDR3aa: CSVGWGVSYEQYF; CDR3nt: TGCAGCGTAGGATGGGGGGTTTCCTACGAGCAGTACTTC
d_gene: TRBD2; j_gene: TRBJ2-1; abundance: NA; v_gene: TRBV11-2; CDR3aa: CASSLSPYAGGSLNEQFF; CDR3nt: TGTGCCAGCAGCCTAAGCCCCTACGCTGGCGGGAGCTTAAATGAGCAGTTCTTC
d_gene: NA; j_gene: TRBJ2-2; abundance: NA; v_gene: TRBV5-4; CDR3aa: CASSPPNTGELFF; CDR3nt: TGTGCCAGCAGCCCTCCGAACACCGGGGAGCTGTTTTTT
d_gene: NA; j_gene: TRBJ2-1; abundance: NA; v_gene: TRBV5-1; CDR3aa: CASSLGAVSYNEQFF; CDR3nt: TGCGCCAGCAGCTTGGGGGCCGTCTCCTACAATGAGCAGTTCTTC
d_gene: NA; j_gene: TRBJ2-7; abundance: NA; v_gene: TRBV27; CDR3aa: CASSFVRAHEQYF; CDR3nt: TGTGCCAGCAGTTTTGTGAGGGCCCACGAGCAGTACTTC
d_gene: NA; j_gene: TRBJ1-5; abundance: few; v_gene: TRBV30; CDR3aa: CAWSLLSDSNQPQHF; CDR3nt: TGTGCCTGGAGCCTCCTTTCGGATAGCAATCAGCCCCAGCATTTT
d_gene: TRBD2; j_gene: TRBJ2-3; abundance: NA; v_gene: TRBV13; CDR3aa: CASSLIGGRANTQYF; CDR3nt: TGTGCCAGCAGCTTAATCGGCGGGAGGGCCAATACGCAGTATTTT
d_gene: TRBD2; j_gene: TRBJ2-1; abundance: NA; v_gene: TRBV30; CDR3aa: CAWSGVKTSGRAQGFF; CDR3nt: TGTGCCTGGAGTGGGGTAAAGACTAGCGGTCGGGCACAAGGGTTCTTC
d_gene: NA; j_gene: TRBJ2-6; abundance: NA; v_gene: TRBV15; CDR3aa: CATSVLSGANVLTF; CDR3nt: TGTGCCACCAGCGTCCTCAGTGGGGCCAACGTCCTGACTTTC
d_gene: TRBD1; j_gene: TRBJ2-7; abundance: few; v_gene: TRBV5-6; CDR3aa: CASSRGTGRLEQYF; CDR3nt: TGTGCCAGCAGCCGCGGGACAGGCCGCCTGGAGCAGTACTTC
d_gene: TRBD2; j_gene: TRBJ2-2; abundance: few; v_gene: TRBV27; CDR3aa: CASSPWGLAFTGELFF; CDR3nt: TGTGCCAGCAGTCCCTGGGGACTAGCGTTCACCGGGGAGCTGTTTTTT
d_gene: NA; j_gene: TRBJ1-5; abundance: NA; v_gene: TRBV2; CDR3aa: CASRIGWYSNQPQHF; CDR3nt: TGTGCCAGCAGGATCGGTTGGTACAGCAATCAGCCCCAGCATTTT
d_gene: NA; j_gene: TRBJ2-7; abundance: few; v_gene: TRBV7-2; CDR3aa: CASSLAGVTYEQYF; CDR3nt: TGTGCCAGCAGCTTAGCGGGAGTGACCTACGAGCAGTACTTC
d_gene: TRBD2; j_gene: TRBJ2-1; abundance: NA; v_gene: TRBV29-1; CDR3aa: CSAGGSPEQFF; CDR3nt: TGCAGCGCCGGGGGGAGTCCTGAGCAGTTCTTC
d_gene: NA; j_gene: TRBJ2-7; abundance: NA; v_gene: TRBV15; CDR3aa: CATSRDLFSGTYEQYF; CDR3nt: TGTGCCACCAGCAGAGATCTCTTTAGCGGAACCTACGAGCAGTACTTC
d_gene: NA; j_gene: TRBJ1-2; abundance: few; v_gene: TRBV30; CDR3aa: CAWTSGPRYGYTF; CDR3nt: TGTGCCTGGACGTCGGGACCCCGCTATGGCTACACCTTC
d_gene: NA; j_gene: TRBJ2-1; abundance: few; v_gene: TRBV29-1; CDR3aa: CSVRAPNEQFF; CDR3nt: TGCAGCGTCCGAGCGCCAAATGAGCAGTTCTTC
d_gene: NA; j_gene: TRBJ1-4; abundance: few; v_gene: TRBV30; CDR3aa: CAFRYRGGGEKLFF; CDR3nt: TGTGCCTTCCGGTACCGGGGCGGAGGGGAAAAACTGTTTTTT
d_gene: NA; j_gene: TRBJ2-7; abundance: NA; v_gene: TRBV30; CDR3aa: CAWSPELQGYEQYF; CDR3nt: TGTGCCTGGAGTCCCGAACTACAGGGCTACGAGCAGTACTTC
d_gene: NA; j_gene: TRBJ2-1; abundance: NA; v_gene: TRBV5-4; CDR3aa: CASSPDSASYNEQFF; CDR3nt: TGTGCCAGCAGTCCCGACTCGGCCTCCTACAATGAGCAGTTCTTC
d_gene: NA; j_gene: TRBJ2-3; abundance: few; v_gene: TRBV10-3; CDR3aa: CAISEINTQYF; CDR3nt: TGTGCCATCAGTGAAATAAATACGCAGTATTTT
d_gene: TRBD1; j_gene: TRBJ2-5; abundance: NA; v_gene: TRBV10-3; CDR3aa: CAIRGQGEETQYF; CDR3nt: TGTGCCATCAGGGGACAGGGGGAAGAGACCCAGTACTTC
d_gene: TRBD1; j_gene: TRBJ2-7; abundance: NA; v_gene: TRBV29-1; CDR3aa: CSVEPGTGGREQYF; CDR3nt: TGCAGCGTCGAGCCCGGGACAGGGGGACGCGAGCAGTACTTC
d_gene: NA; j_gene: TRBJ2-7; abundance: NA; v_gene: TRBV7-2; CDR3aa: CASSLGPLYEQYF; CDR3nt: TGTGCCAGCAGCCTGGGACCCCTCTACGAGCAGTACTTC
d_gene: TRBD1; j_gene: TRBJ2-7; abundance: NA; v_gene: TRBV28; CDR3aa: CAVGRDSSYEQYF; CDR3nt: TGTGCCGTAGGCCGGGACAGCTCCTACGAGCAGTACTTC
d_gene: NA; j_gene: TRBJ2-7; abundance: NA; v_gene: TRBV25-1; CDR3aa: CASSESYGSRSYEQYF; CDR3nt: TGTGCCAGCAGTGAGTCCTACGGGAGTCGCTCCTACGAGCAGTACTTC
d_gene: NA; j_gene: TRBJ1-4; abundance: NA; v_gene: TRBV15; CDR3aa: CATSRDFATATNEKLFF; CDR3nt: TGTGCCACCAGCAGAGATTTTGCGACGGCTACTAATGAAAAACTGTTTTTT
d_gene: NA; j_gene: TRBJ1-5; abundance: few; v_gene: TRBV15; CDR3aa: CATSRGSGLAQPQHF; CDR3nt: TGTGCCACCAGCAGAGGATCGGGTTTGGCGCAGCCCCAGCATTTT
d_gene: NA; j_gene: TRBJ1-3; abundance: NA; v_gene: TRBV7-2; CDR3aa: CASSLEALSGSGNTIYF; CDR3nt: TGTGCCAGCAGCTTAGAAGCGCTATCGGGCTCTGGAAACACCATATATTTT
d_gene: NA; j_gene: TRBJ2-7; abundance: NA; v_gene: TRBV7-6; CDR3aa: CASSFASHHEQYF; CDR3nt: TGTGCCAGCAGCTTCGCTAGCCACCACGAGCAGTACTTC
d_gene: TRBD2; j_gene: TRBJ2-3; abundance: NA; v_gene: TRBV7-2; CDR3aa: CASSQKLAAIGTDTQYF; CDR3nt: TGTGCCAGCAGCCAAAAACTAGCGGCAATCGGCACAGATACGCAGTATTTT
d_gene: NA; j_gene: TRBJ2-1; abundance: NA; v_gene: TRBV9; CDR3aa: CASSVSSRDYNEQFF; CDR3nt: TGTGCCAGCAGCGTCAGCTCTCGGGACTACAATGAGCAGTTCTTC
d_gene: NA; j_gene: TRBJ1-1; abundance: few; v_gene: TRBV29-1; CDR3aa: CSVVIPNTEAFF; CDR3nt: TGCAGCGTTGTCATTCCGAACACTGAAGCTTTCTTT
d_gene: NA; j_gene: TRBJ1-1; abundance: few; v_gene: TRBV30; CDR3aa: CAWSVFRAPTEAFF; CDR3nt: TGTGCCTGGAGTGTCTTTCGAGCACCCACTGAAGCTTTCTTT
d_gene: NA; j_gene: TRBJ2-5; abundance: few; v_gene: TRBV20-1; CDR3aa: CSAEEQETQYF; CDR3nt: TGCAGTGCTGAGGAACAAGAGACCCAGTACTTC
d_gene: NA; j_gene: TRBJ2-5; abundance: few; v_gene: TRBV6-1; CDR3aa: CASRVRRDLETQYF; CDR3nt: TGTGCCAGCAGGGTCCGGCGGGATCTAGAGACCCAGTACTTC
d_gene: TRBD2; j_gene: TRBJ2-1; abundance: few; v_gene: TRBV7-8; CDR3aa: CASSFRLAGANEQFF; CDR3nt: TGTGCCAGCAGCTTCCGACTAGCGGGAGCGAATGAGCAGTTCTTC
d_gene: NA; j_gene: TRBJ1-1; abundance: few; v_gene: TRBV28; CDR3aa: CASSLTRSGGITEAFF; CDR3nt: TGTGCCAGCAGTTTAACCCGCTCGGGGGGGATCACTGAAGCTTTCTTT
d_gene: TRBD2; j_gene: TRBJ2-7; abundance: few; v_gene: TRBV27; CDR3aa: CASSFTSGSGEQYF; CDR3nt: TGTGCCAGCAGTTTTACTAGCGGGAGTGGCGAGCAGTACTTC
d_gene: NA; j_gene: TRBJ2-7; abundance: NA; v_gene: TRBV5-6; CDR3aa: CASSLFKGDKTYEQYF; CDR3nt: TGTGCCAGCAGCTTGTTCAAGGGAGACAAGACCTACGAGCAGTACTTC
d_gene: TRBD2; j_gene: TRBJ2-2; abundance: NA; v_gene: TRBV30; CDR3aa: CAWSGGLAYTGELFF; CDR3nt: TGTGCCTGGAGTGGGGGACTAGCGTACACCGGGGAGCTGTTTTTT
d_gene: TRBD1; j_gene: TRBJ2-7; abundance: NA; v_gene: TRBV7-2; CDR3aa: CASSLGGTVSYEQYF; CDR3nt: TGTGCCAGCAGCTTAGGGGGGACAGTCTCCTACGAGCAGTACTTC